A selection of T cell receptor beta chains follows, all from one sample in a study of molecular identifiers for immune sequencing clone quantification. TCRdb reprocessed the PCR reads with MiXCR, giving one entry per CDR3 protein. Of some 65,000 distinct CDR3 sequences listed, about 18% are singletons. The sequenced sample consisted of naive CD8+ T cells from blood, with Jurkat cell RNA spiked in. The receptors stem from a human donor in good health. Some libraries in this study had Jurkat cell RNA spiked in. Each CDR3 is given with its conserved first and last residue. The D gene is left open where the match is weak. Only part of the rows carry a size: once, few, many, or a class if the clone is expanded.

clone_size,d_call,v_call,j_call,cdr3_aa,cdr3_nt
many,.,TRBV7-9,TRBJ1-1,CASSFYTEAFF,TGTGCCAGCAGCTTTTACACTGAAGCTTTCTTT
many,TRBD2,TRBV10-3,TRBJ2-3,CAIRGTSFPGTDTQYF,TGTGCCATCAGGGGGACTAGCTTTCCGGGCACAGATACGCAGTATTTT
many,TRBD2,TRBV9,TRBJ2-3,CASSVGTSGTDTQYF,TGTGCCAGCAGCGTAGGGACTAGCGGGACAGATACGCAGTATTTT
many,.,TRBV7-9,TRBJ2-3,CASSLEADTQYF,TGTGCCAGCAGCTTAGAGGCAGATACGCAGTATTTT
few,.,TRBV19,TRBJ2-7,CASSPPGPRTKYEQYF,TGTGCCAGTAGTCCCCCGGGACCCAGGACGAAATACGAGCAGTACTTC
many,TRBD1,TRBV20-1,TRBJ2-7,CSARDGAGGSEQYF,TGCAGTGCTAGAGATGGGGCAGGGGGTAGCGAGCAGTACTTC
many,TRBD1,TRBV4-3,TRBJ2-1,CASSQGTGSLNEQFF,TGCGCCAGCAGCCAGGGGACAGGGAGTTTGAATGAGCAGTTCTTC
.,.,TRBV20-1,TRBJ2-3,CSARGHCPADTQYF,TGCAGTGCTAGGGGTCACTGCCCCGCAGATACGCAGTATTTT
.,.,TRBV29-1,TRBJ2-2,CSVTLDPTDTGELFF,TGCAGCGTTACATTGGACCCAACAGACACCGGGGAGCTGTTTTTT
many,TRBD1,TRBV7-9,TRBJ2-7,CASQPGTGEFEQYF,TGTGCCAGCCAGCCCGGGACAGGGGAGTTCGAGCAGTACTTC
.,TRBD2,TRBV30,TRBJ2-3,CAWREAGINTQYF,TGTGCCTGGAGGGAAGCGGGGATAAATACGCAGTATTTT
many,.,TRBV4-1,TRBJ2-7,CASSQVGGYEQYF,TGCGCCAGCAGCCAAGTCGGGGGTTACGAGCAGTACTTC
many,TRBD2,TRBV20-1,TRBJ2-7,CSATTVAGGNEQYF,TGCAGTGCCACTACCGTAGCGGGAGGGAATGAGCAGTACTTC
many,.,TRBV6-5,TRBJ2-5,CASSPDGAQETQYF,TGTGCCAGCAGCCCGGACGGGGCACAAGAGACCCAGTACTTC
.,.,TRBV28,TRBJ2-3,CASSFLQRSSTDTRHF,TGTGCCAGCAGTTTCTTGCAGCGGTCTAGCACAGATACGCGGCATTTT
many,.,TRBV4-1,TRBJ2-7,CASSRVGTGPYEQYF,TGCGCCAGCAGCCGAGTAGGGACGGGTCCTTACGAGCAGTACTTC
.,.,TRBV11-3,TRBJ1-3,CASSPHDSGNTIYF,TGTGCCAGCAGCCCCCACGACTCTGGAAACACCATATATTTT
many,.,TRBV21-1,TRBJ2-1,CASSNRLPSNQNRDSYNEQFF,TGTGCCAGCAGCAATAGGCTACCATCTAATCAAAACCGGGACTCCTACAATGAGCAGTTCTTC
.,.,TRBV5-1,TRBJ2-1,CASSSNQGWLNEQFF,TGCGCCAGCAGCTCCAATCAGGGGTGGTTGAATGAGCAGTTCTTC
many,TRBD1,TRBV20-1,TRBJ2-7,CSAHGSGGSPYEQYF,TGCAGTGCCCATGGATCAGGGGGATCACCCTACGAGCAGTACTTC
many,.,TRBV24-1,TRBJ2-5,CATSDFSGGPDEETQYF,TGTGCCACCAGTGATTTTTCTGGCGGGCCGGATGAAGAGACCCAGTACTTC
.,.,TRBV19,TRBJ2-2,CASSMIRGTNTGELFF,TGTGCCAGTAGTATGATTCGAGGAACGAACACCGGGGAGCTGTTTTTT
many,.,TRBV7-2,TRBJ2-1,CASSSGLLYNEQFF,TGTGCCAGCAGCTCCGGACTCTTATACAATGAGCAGTTCTTC
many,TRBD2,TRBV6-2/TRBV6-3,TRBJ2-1,CASSYPFLSGTVSYNEQFF,TGTGCCAGCAGTTACCCCTTTCTTAGCGGGACCGTCTCCTACAATGAGCAGTTCTTC
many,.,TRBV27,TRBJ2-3,CASSSSPAVHTDTQYF,TGTGCCAGCAGTTCCTCTCCCGCGGTCCACACAGATACGCAGTATTTT
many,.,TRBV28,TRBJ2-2,CAHSGVGERVTGELFF,TGTGCCCACTCAGGGGTGGGAGAAAGGGTCACCGGGGAGCTGTTTTTT
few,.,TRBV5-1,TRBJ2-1,CASSSVAGAGDEQFF,TGCGCCAGCAGCTCAGTGGCGGGGGCGGGCGATGAGCAGTTCTTC
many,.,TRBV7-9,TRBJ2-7,CASSSDAYEQYF,TGTGCCAGCAGCTCGGACGCCTACGAGCAGTACTTC
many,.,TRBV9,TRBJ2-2,CASSPRSGGVLIGELFF,TGTGCCAGCAGCCCCCGTAGCGGCGGCGTCTTGATCGGGGAGCTGTTTTTT
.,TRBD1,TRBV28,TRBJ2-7,CASSLRGLEQYF,TGTGCCAGCAGTTTAAGGGGGCTGGAGCAGTACTTC
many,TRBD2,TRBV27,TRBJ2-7,CASSLSASGAYEQYF,TGTGCCAGCAGTTTATCCGCTAGCGGGGCCTACGAGCAGTACTTC
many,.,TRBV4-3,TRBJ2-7,CASSQDNRGEQYF,TGCGCCAGCAGCCAAGATAACCGGGGCGAGCAGTACTTC
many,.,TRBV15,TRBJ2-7,CATRSSSSYEQYF,TGTGCCACCAGGAGCTCAAGCTCCTACGAGCAGTACTTC
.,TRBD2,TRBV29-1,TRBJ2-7,CSVSGLERAGEQYF,TGCAGCGTTTCCGGACTAGAGCGAGCGGGCGAGCAGTACTTC
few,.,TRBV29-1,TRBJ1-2,CSVDQGHSYGYTF,TGCAGCGTTGATCAGGGCCACAGCTATGGCTACACCTTC
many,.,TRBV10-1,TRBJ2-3,CASSESGLSGLGDTQYF,TGCGCCAGCAGTGAGTCGGGCTTATCGGGCTTGGGAGATACGCAGTATTTT
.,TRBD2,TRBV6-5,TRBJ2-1,CASVQSGSGNEQFF,TGTGCCAGCGTGCAGAGCGGGAGTGGCAATGAGCAGTTCTTC
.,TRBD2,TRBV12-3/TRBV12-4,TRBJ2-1,CASSSGLAGGPFHEQFF,TGTGCCAGCAGTTCAGGACTAGCGGGAGGGCCCTTCCATGAGCAGTTCTTC
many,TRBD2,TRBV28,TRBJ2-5,CASSYYSGAVQETQYF,TGTGCCAGCAGTTATTATAGCGGGGCCGTGCAAGAGACCCAGTACTTC
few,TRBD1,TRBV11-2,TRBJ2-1,CASRSLSTGASYNEQFF,TGTGCCAGCAGGTCACTAAGTACAGGGGCCTCCTACAATGAGCAGTTCTTC
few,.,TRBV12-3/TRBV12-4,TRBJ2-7,CASNEQYF,TGTGCCAGCAACGAGCAGTACTTC
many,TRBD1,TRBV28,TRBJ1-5,CATKQGANNQPQHF,TGTGCCACCAAACAGGGGGCTAACAATCAGCCCCAGCATTTT
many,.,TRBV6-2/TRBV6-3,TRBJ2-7,CASSYRRGDEQYF,TGTGCCAGCAGTTATCGGCGAGGGGACGAGCAGTACTTC
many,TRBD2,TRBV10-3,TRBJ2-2,CAISELAGVSAGELFF,TGTGCCATCAGTGAGTTAGCGGGAGTTTCGGCCGGGGAGCTGTTTTTT
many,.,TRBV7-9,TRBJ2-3,CASSRDRGLAGGYLWDTQYF,TGTGCCAGCAGCCGGGACAGGGGCCTAGCGGGAGGCTACTTGTGGGATACGCAGTATTTT
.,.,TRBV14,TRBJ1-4,CASSQEDVGLFF,TGTGCCAGCAGCCAAGAGGACGTCGGACTGTTTTTT
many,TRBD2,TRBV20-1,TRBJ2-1,CSARSPETSGRPGEQFF,TGCAGTGCTAGATCCCCCGAGACTAGCGGGAGGCCAGGAGAGCAGTTCTTC
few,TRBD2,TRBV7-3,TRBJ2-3,CASSLTGGTDTQYF,TGTGCCAGCAGCTTAACGGGAGGGACAGATACGCAGTATTTT
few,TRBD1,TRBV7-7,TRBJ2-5,CASSQGQGSRETQYF,TGTGCTAGCAGCCAGGGACAGGGTAGTCGAGAGACCCAGTACTTC
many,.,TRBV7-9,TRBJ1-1,CASSLSDYINTEAFF,TGTGCCAGCAGCTTATCGGACTATATTAACACTGAAGCTTTCTTT
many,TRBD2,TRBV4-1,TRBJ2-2,CASSLAGGFTGELFF,TGCGCCAGCAGCTTAGCGGGAGGATTCACCGGGGAGCTGTTTTTT
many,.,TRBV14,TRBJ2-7,CASSQRAYEQYF,TGTGCCAGCAGCCAGAGGGCCTACGAGCAGTACTTC
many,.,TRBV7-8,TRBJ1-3,CASSLYGNSGNTIYF,TGTGCCAGCAGCTTATACGGAAACTCTGGAAACACCATATATTTT
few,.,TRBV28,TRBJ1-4,CASTSFETEKLFF,TGTGCCAGCACCTCTTTTGAGACTGAAAAACTGTTTTTT
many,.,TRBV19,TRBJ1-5,CASSINLRQNQPQHF,TGTGCCAGTAGTATTAATCTTCGACAGAACCAGCCCCAGCATTTT